Each of the 17 T cell receptor beta chains below was sequenced from the same sample in a study of technical replicates of blood from a few donors. The repertoire was sequenced with immunoSEQ multiplex PCR; TCRdb's copy has only in-frame clones and lacks some. This sample yields tens of thousands of clones, of which approximately 91% are seen a single time; over 4% belongs to the top ten. Source material: PBMCs. These TCRs come from a human donor in good health. Some clones in this sample may be carry-over from other donors' samples.

This chain links TRBV25-1 with TRBJ2-7; D is possibly TRBD1 (5 bases). The germline V gene has CDR1 MGHDK and CDR2 SYGVNS. There are 15 residues in the CDR3. V was shortened by 5 bases and J by 4 bases, with 18 bases between the two germline ends. The chain's CDR3 is CASSRQGSSGYEQYF. CDR3 in DNA: TGTGCCAGCAGTAGGCAGGGATCATCGGGTTACGAGCAGTACTTC.

The chain recombines TRBV27 with TRBJ2-1; 8 nucleotides align to TRBD2. The CDR3 consists of 15 residues. V trimming: 5 bases; J trimming: 3 bases; junction bases outside the gene matches: 6. CDR1 is MNHEY, CDR2 SMNVEV, per germline (reference sequence). CDR3 residues: CASSPSGLVYNEQFF. The DNA of the CDR3 is TGTGCCAGCAGTCCCTCGGGACTAGTCTACAATGAGCAGTTCTTC.

This clone has only one observation. The chain uses TRBV6-5 and TRBJ2-7; D is unclear. CDR3 length: 12 amino acids. The V end lost 6 bases, the J end lost 2 bases, and 8 bases lay between the germline ends. Germline CDR1 is MNHEY and CDR2 is SVGAGI. The CDR3 loop is CASRERTYEQYF. CDR3 coding DNA: TGTGCCAGCAGGGAGCGAACCTACGAGCAGTACTTC.

The chain joins TRBV9 to TRBJ1-2; 7 positions match TRBD1. The CDR3 is made up of 13 amino acids. V lost 6 bases and J lost 3; bases outside the gene matches: 5. Germline CDR1 reads SGDLS; CDR2 reads YYNGEE. The CDR3 DNA reads as TGTGCCAGCAAGGGGGCTTCGGACTATGGCTACACCTTC. Translation gives CASKGASDYGYTF. The full variable domain, rest sourced from reference TRBV9 and TRBJ1-2, is DSGVTQTPKHLITATGQRVTLRCSPRSGDLSVYWYQQSLDQGLQFLIQYYNGEERAKGNILERFSAQQFPDLHSELNLSSLELGDSALYFCASKGASDYGYTFGSGTRLTVV.

The genes are TRBV7-3 and TRBJ2-1; TRBD1 matches 10 bases. Germline V CDR1 and CDR2: SGHTA, FQGTGA. The CDR3 extends over 15 amino acids. V lost 6 bases and J lost 3; bases outside the gene matches: 5. The DNA for the CDR3 is TGTGCCAGCAGTACAGGACAGGGGGGCTACAATGAGCAGTTCTTC. Protein: CASSTGQGGYNEQFF.

The V call is TRBV10-3, the J call TRBJ2-7, with 8 bases fitting TRBD2. The CDR3 length is 13 residues. The germline V gene has CDR1 ENHRY and CDR2 SYGVKD. V lost 6 bases, J lost 3 bases, and 4 bases stayed unmatched. Here the CDR3 reads CAISLAGLYEQYF. CDR3 in DNA: TGTGCCATCAGCCTAGCGGGTCTCTACGAGCAGTACTTC.

V is TRBV10-3 and J is TRBJ1-2; D gene ambiguous. CDR1 is ENHRY and CDR2 is SYGVKD in the germline V gene. CDR3 length: 14 residues. V was clipped by 3 bases and J by 2 bases, with 10 bases between them. The CDR3 sequence: CAISDSGQNYGYTF. The DNA for the CDR3 is TGTGCCATCAGTGACTCGGGTCAGAACTATGGCTACACCTTC.

CDR3 coding DNA: TGTGCCAGCAGCTCTTTACTCCGGGAAGGAGGAGATACGCAGTATTTT. Translated, it gives CASSSLLREGGDTQYF. The V call is TRBV7-8, the J call TRBJ2-3, with a weak D call TRBD2 (5 bases). The CDR3 length is 16 residues. V was cut by 4 bases and J by 5 bases, with 19 bases left in between. The germline V gene encodes CDR1 SGHVS and CDR2 FQNEAQ.

This clone has a single count. The chain is built from TRBV4-3 and TRBJ2-7, with TRBD1 identical over 9 bases. The CDR3 runs to 14 residues. With V trimmed by 10 bases and J by 5 bases, 12 bases remained unmatched. The germline V gene has CDR1 LGHNA and CDR2 YSLEER. The CDR3 DNA follows: TGCGCCACCTTCCCCGGGACAGGGTACCACGAGCAGTACTTC. Its translation: CATFPGTGYHEQYF.

This clone was seen a handful of times. The V call is TRBV19, the J call TRBJ1-5, with 9 bases fitting TRBD1. The germline CDR1 and CDR2 sequences are LNHDA and SQIVND (reference sequence). This CDR3 is built from 16 residues. The junction had 9 bases not matched to a gene; V was cut back by 5 bases and J by 4 bases. CDR3 nucleotide sequence: TGTGCCAGTAGTCCTCGGGACAGGGTGGAAAATCAGCCCCAGCATTTT. It yields the protein CASSPRDRVENQPQHF.

This chain connects TRBV29-1 to TRBJ2-1; possible D gene TRBD2, 5 bases. Germline V gene sequence: CDR1 SQVTM, CDR2 ANQGSEA. The V end was cut by 7 bases, the J end by 6 bases, with 13 bases between. The CDR3 is made up of 12 amino acids. CDR3 nucleotide sequence: TGCAGCGCCCCTGGGAGTCTCAATGAGCAGTTCTTC. Translating it yields CSAPGSLNEQFF.

V usage is TRBV4-1 and J usage is TRBJ2-4; TRBD1 matches at 10 bases. Germline CDR1 is MGHRA and CDR2 is YSYEKL. V shed 5 bases and J 9 bases; nucleotides not matched to a gene: 10. The CDR3 covers 15 residues. The CDR3 loop reads CASSYNRDRGGIQYF. The DNA of the CDR3 is TGCGCCAGCAGCTATAACCGGGACAGGGGCGGCATTCAGTACTTC.

The V and J genes are TRBV5-1 and TRBJ2-5, with D uncertain. Trimming removed 4 bases from V and 0 bases from J, with 7 bases in between. This CDR3 spans 13 amino acids. Germline V gives CDR1 SGHRS, CDR2 YFSETQ. CDR3 nucleotide sequence: TGCGCCAGCAGCCCAGGCTACCAAGAGACCCAGTACTTC. Translating gives CASSPGYQETQYF.

This clone turned up a few times. The chain uses TRBV4-3 and TRBJ2-7; tentatively, D is TRBD1 (6 bases). V lost 0 bases to trimming and J lost 2 bases, with 8 bases between them. The CDR3 is 14 amino acids. The germline gives CDR1 LGHNA, CDR2 YSLEER. This chain's CDR3 is CASSQDTGTYEQYF. CDR3 nucleotide sequence: TGCGCCAGCAGCCAAGATACAGGGACCTACGAGCAGTACTTC.

The gene calls are TRBV4-3 and TRBJ2-7; weak D call: TRBD2 (6 bases). V was clipped by 4 bases and J by 4 bases, with 11 bases between them. There are 13 residues in the CDR3. CDR1 is LGHNA and CDR2 is YSLEER in the germline V gene. CDR3 in amino acids: CASSPQEGYEQYF. CDR3 DNA sequence: TGCGCCAGCAGCCCGCAGGAGGGATACGAGCAGTACTTC.

V is TRBV10-3 and J is TRBJ2-3; 7 bases map to TRBD2. Per the germline V gene, CDR1 is ENHRY and CDR2 is SYGVKD. The trim removed 4 bases at V and 2 bases at J, leaving 3 bases unmatched. This CDR3 is 14 amino acids long. The CDR3 bases are TGTGCCATCAGTGGGGGGGGTGACACAGATACGCAGTATTTT. As protein: CAISGGGDTDTQYF.

CDR3 region: CASSLGGGGFDYGYTF. CDR3 nucleotide sequence: TGTGCCAGCAGTTTGGGAGGCGGCGGGTTTGACTATGGCTACACCTTC. The chain carries TRBV28 and TRBJ1-2; no reliable D call. Germline V lookup: CDR1 MDHEN, CDR2 SYDVKM. V lost 3 bases to trimming and J lost 3 bases, with 17 bases between them. The CDR3 sequence is 16 residues long.